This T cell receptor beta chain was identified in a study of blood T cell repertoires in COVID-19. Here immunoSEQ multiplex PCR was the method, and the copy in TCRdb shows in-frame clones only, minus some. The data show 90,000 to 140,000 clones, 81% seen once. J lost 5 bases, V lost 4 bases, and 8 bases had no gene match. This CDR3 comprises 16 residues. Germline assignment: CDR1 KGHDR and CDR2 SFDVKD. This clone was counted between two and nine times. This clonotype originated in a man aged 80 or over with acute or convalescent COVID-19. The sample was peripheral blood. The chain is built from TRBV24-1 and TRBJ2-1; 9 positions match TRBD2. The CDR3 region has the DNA TGTGCCACCAGTGACCCAGGAAGCGGGAGGAACAATGAGCAGTTCTTC. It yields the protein CATSDPGSGRNNEQFF.